This T cell receptor beta chain emerged from a study of T cell repertoires in ileal Crohn's disease. Clones were sequenced by immunoSEQ multiplex PCR, and TCRdb holds only the in-frame ones, with some missing. The sample lists some 27,000 clones, 80% occurring once. Adults with ileal or ileocolonic Crohn's disease and an indication for resection were eligible. Germline V gene lookup returns CDR1 MNHNY and CDR2 SVGAGI (reference sequence). Trimming took 5 bases from V and 4 from J; bases not matched to a gene: 7. There are 16 residues in the CDR3. The clonotype was recovered from an adult with Crohn's disease. Sequencing was performed on ileal tissue. V usage is TRBV6-6 and J usage is TRBJ2-1; 11 bases map to TRBD2. CDR3 residues: CASSPPIAGGYNEQFF. The CDR3 nucleotides read TGTGCCAGCAGTCCTCCTATAGCGGGAGGGTACAATGAGCAGTTCTTC.